This TCR beta chain came from a study of blood T cell repertoires in COVID-19. Whole-study context: Acute and convalescent COVID-19 samples came from the United States, Italy and Spain. PBMCs, B-cell-depleted T cells, or T cells provided the cDNA or gDNA that made up the material.

Per the original methods: Reference gene primer amplification gave nucleated cell count estimates. This table comes from immunoSEQ multiplex PCR, and its TCRdb copy is limited to in-frame clones, with some not included. The V and J calls and clone size were taken over from that table, and D and trimming were inferred from the DNA. The table shows 200,000 to 300,000 clones, with about 88% occurring only once. This clone was detected only once. The clonotype originates from a man aged 55 to 70 who had recovered from COVID-19. Specimen: peripheral blood.

The CDR3: CASSLQGGGPDTQYF. DNA for the CDR3: TGTGCCAGCAGCTTACAGGGCGGGGGGCCGGATACGCAGTATTTT. The chain joins TRBV7-2 to TRBJ2-3; 8 bases are shared with TRBD2. Germline CDR1 is SGHTA and CDR2 is FQGNSA. This CDR3 comprises 15 residues. Germline trimming cut 2 bases from V and 6 bases from J; bases unmatched to any gene: 7. The whole variable domain, filled in from reference TRBV7-2 and TRBJ2-3, reads GAGVSQSPSNKVTEKGKDVELRCDPISGHTALYWYRQSLGQGLEFLIYFQGNSAPDKSGLPSDRFSAERTGGSVSTLTIQRTQQEDSAVYLCASSLQGGGPDTQYFGPGTRLTVL.